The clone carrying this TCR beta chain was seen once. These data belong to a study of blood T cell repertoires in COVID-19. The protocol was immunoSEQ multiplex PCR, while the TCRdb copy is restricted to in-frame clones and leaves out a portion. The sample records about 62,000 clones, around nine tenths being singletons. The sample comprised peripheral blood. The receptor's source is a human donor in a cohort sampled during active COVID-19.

CDR3 coding DNA: TGTGCCAGCAGTACCAGGGGTTCACCCCTCCACTTT. This encodes CASSTRGSPLHF. V and J are TRBV6-5 and TRBJ1-6; D is possibly TRBD1 (6 bases). The CDR3 has 12 amino acids. CDR1 and CDR2 (germline): MNHEY, SVGAGI. The V and J ends lost 5 bases and 9 bases respectively, with 8 bases between them.